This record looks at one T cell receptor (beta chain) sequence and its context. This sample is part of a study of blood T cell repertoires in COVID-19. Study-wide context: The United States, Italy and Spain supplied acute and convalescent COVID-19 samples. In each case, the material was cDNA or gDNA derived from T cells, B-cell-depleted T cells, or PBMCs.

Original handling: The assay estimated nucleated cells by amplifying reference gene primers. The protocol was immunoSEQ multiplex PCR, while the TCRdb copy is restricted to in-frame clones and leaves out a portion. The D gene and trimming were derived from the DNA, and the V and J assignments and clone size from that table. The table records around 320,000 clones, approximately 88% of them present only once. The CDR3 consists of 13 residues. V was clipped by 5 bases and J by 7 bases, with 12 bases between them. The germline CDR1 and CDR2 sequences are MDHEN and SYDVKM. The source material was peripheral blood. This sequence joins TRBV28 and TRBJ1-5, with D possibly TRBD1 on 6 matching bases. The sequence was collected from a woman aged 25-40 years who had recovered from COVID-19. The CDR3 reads CASSERGKQPQHF. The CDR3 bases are TGTGCCAGCAGTGAAAGGGGGAAGCAGCCCCAGCATTTT.